A single sample gave rise to the 17 T cell receptor beta chains below, sequenced in a study of blood T cells in healthy people across ages. PCR was performed a second time for about 6 to 11 cycles using a sample-barcoded 5' primer and a J-beta primer mix. TCRdb re-derived calls from the 5' RACE reads in MiXCR, one entry per CDR3 protein. The sample lists 700,000 or so distinct CDR3 sequences; 22% were seen once. The sequenced sample consisted of blood. Receptors were obtained from a man aged 65-85 years in good health.

The V and J genes are TRBV4-1 and TRBJ1-2, with D unresolved. This CDR3 has 15 amino acids. Trimming cost V 0 bases and J 1 base, with 9 bases left between them. The germline V gene has CDR1 MGHRA and CDR2 YSYEKL. DNA of the CDR3: TGCGCCAGCAGCCAAGATCAAGGGATTAACTATGGCTACACCTTC. Translating it yields CASSQDQGINYGYTF.

This clonotype was counted between two and nine times. CDR3 sequence: CSAIRQGNYEQYF. Written as DNA, the CDR3 is TGCAGTGCTATAAGGCAGGGGAACTACGAGCAGTACTTC. The rearrangement uses TRBV20-1 and TRBJ2-7, with D tentatively TRBD1 (6 bases). This CDR3 contains 13 residues. Germline V CDR1 and CDR2: DFQATT, SNEGSKA (reference sequence). The V gene lost 4 bases and the J gene lost 3 bases, with 13 bases spanning the gap.

This clonotype was counted only a few times. The genes are TRBV5-1 and TRBJ2-1; the match to TRBD2 covers 9 bases. The CDR3 contains 18 residues. V was pared by 1 base and J by 0 bases, with 8 bases of the junction left unmatched. In germline, CDR1 is SGHRS, CDR2 YFSETQ. CDR3 DNA sequence: TGCGCCAGCAGCTTGTTGCTAGCGGGGCGCTCCTCCTACAATGAGCAGTTCTTC. This gives the protein CASSLLLAGRSSYNEQFF.

The chain is built from TRBV6-5 and TRBJ1-6; 7 nucleotides align to TRBD1. Losses at the gene ends were 2 bases for V and 7 bases for J; bases not matched to a gene: 5. Germline V gene data show CDR1 as MNHEY and CDR2 as SVGAGI. The CDR3 has 15 amino acids. CDR3 sequence reads: CASSYGDSRNSPLHF. The CDR3 coding sequence is TGTGCCAGCAGTTACGGGGACAGCAGGAATTCACCCCTCCACTTT.

J is TRBJ1-2 and V is TRBV12-3 or TRBV12-4; 7 nucleotides match TRBD1. With 2 bases clipped from V and 4 bases from J, the junction kept 7 bases outside the gene matches. This CDR3 region has 15 residues. CDR3 bases: TGTGCCAGCAGTTTACGGCAGGGGGGTACCTATGGCTACACCTTC. It encodes CASSLRQGGTYGYTF.

V and J are TRBV28 and TRBJ1-2; D might be TRBD1 (5 bases). The germline V gene encodes CDR1 MDHEN and CDR2 SYDVKM. Trimming took 6 bases from V and 10 from J, leaving 24 bases between them. The CDR3 runs to 15 residues. This CDR3 is CASRSSLWEAGHYTF. The CDR3 coding sequence is TGTGCCAGCAGGTCTTCACTTTGGGAGGCAGGGCACTACACCTTC.

Here the CDR3 DNA reads TGCAGTGCTAGAGATCCGGAGGGAGGGGGCAAGACCCAGTACTTC. Its translation: CSARDPEGGGKTQYF. The chain links TRBV20-1 to TRBJ2-5; either TRBD1 or TRBD2 may fit D (7 bases each). V gave up 0 bases and J gave up 6 bases, with 17 bases separating them. Germline V CDR1 and CDR2: DFQATT, SNEGSKA (reference sequence). The CDR3 spans 15 residues.

The chain couples TRBV5-1 to TRBJ2-5, with a possible D match to TRBD2 (5 bases). The end of the DNA aligns better with TRBJ2-1, so the J call may be wrong. Germline V gene lookup returns CDR1 SGHRS and CDR2 YFSETQ. There are 14 residues in the CDR3. CDR3 coding DNA: TGCGCCAGCAGCTTTTCTAGCATCTACAATGAGCAGTTCTTC. Protein sequence: CASSFSSIYNEQFF.

This clonotype appeared a few times. This CDR3 is CASSLGSPRKVQYF. CDR3 coding DNA: TGTGCCAGCAGTTTGGGGTCCCCCCGGAAGGTTCAGTACTTC. This sequence joins TRBV12-3 or TRBV12-4 and TRBJ2-4; no reliable D call. The V gene lost 3 bases and the J gene lost 11 bases, with 17 bases spanning the gap. The CDR3 has 14 residues.

This clonotype came up many times. This rearrangement joins TRBV10-3 to TRBJ2-4, with 8 bases that match TRBD1. The CDR3 consists of 13 residues. The V gene end was trimmed by 5 bases and the J gene end by 7 bases; junction bases not matched to a gene: 4. CDR1 is ENHRY and CDR2 is SYGVKD in the germline V gene. The CDR3 DNA sequence: TGTGCCATCAGTCCGACAGGGGCGAACATTCAGTACTTC. It encodes CAISPTGANIQYF.

This clonotype was seen a few times. The rearrangement joins TRBV20-1 to TRBJ1-2; 7 bases are shared with TRBD1. The trim removed 5 bases at V and 4 bases at J, leaving 10 bases unmatched. Per the germline V gene, CDR1 is DFQATT and CDR2 is SNEGSKA (reference sequence). This CDR3 has 14 amino acids. The CDR3 DNA reads as TGCAGTGCTCGATCCGGGACAGCTATCTATGGCTACACCTTC. It yields the protein CSARSGTAIYGYTF.

There are a few counts of this clonotype. The chain combines TRBV5-1 with TRBJ2-2; D gene unclear. There are 16 residues in the CDR3. Deletions cut 0 bases from V and 0 bases from J, with 9 bases between. Germline V gene data show CDR1 as SGHRS and CDR2 as YFSETQ. CDR3 protein: CASSLETHANTGELFF. The CDR3 DNA sequence: TGCGCCAGCAGCTTGGAAACGCATGCGAACACCGGGGAGCTGTTTTTT.

This sequence joins TRBV11-2 and TRBJ2-5; no definite D call. Per the germline V gene, CDR1 is SGHAT and CDR2 is FQNNGV. The CDR3 runs to 12 residues. In nucleotides, the CDR3 is TGTGCTACGGGCTACCCCCAAGAGACCCAGTACTTC. This codes for CATGYPQETQYF.

The chain links TRBV6-5 to TRBJ1-1; weak D call: TRBD1 (5 bases). V shed 0 bases and J shed 10 bases, with 12 bases lying between them. Germline V gene data show CDR1 as MNHEY and CDR2 as SVGAGI. The CDR3 loop spans 13 amino acids. CDR3 in DNA: TGTGCCAGCAGTTACTCCGAGTCGGGGGGAGCTTTCTTT. This gives the protein CASSYSESGGAFF.

The chain recombines TRBV12-3 or TRBV12-4 with TRBJ2-7, with 10 bases identical to TRBD1. Unmatched junction bases numbered 8, after V lost 6 bases and J lost 3 bases. There are 15 residues in the CDR3. The CDR3: CASSPGTGARYEQYF. For the CDR3, the DNA is TGTGCCAGCAGCCCAGGGACAGGGGCCCGCTACGAGCAGTACTTC.

This clonotype was counted only a few times. The genes are TRBV15 and TRBJ2-3, with D tentatively TRBD2 (5 bases). The CDR3 length is 12 residues. Germline V gene data show CDR1 as LNHNV and CDR2 as YYDKDF (reference sequence). V was pared by 5 bases and J by 4 bases, with 7 bases between. DNA of the CDR3: TGTGCCACCAGCGAGGGCCCAGATACGCAGTATTTT. Translation gives CATSEGPDTQYF.

This clonotype was counted at least ten times. This rearrangement joins TRBV12-3 or TRBV12-4 to TRBJ2-2; D not resolved. The ends were cut back, 0 bases at V and 4 bases at J, with 12 bases in the middle. The CDR3 consists of 16 residues. The CDR3 nucleotides read TGTGCCAGCAGTTTAGCTGGGGTCCCGGTCACCGGGGAGCTGTTTTTT. Protein: CASSLAGVPVTGELFF.